Below are 21 T cell receptor beta chains sequenced from a single sample in a study of T cell responses to AZD1222 COVID-19 vaccine. Clones were read by immunoSEQ multiplex PCR, and TCRdb kept only the in-frame ones, dropping some. The sample shows under 200,000 clones, about 91% of them seen only once. This sample comprised peripheral blood, obtained 28 days after the second AZD1222 dose. Receptors originate from an adult who received the AZD1222 COVID-19 vaccine.

The chain couples TRBV18 to TRBJ2-7; 7 nucleotides match TRBD2. V dropped 3 bases and J dropped 5; count of bases not matched to a gene: 7. Germline values: CDR1 KGHSH, CDR2 LQKENI. The CDR3 runs 14 residues. CDR3 residues: CASSPGGGPDEQYF. The CDR3 coding sequence is TGTGCCAGCTCACCGGGGGGAGGGCCTGACGAGCAGTACTTC.

This chain connects TRBV3-1 (or the pseudogene TRBV3-2) to TRBJ1-3; D is ambiguous. This CDR3 is 14 amino acids long. Germline CDR1 LGHDT, CDR2 YNNKEL (reference sequence). The V end was cut by 1 base, the J end by 3 bases, with 7 bases between. Here the CDR3 reads CASSQGRIGNTIYF. CDR3 nucleotides: TGTGCCAGCAGCCAAGGACGCATTGGAAACACCATATATTTT.

V and J are TRBV29-1 and TRBJ2-2, with TRBD1 matching over 9 bases. The germline gives CDR1 SQVTM, CDR2 ANQGSEA. The CDR3 has 14 residues. Losses at the gene ends were 6 bases for V and 7 bases for J; bases not matched to a gene: 9. For the CDR3, the DNA is TGCAGCGTACTAGGGGGACAGGGTGGCGGGGAGCTGTTTTTT. Translated, it gives CSVLGGQGGGELFF.

CDR3 protein: CASSVGRGTLGYTF. The CDR3 bases are TGTGCCAGCAGTGTTGGCAGGGGGACGCTCGGCTACACCTTC. The rearrangement uses TRBV2 and TRBJ1-2; 7 bases match TRBD1. CDR3 size: 14 residues. Germline V lookup: CDR1 SNHLY, CDR2 FYNNEI. Trimming cost V 4 bases and J 8 bases; bases outside gene matches: 10.

This rearrangement joins TRBV5-8 to TRBJ2-5; 11 bases are a match to TRBD2. The CDR3 is 16 amino acids. Germline CDR1 is SGHTS and CDR2 is YDEGEE. After removal of 5 bases from V and 0 bases from J, the junction contained 6 bases not matched to a gene. DNA of the CDR3: TGTGCCAGCAGTTCCGGGACTAGCGGTTACCAAGAGACCCAGTACTTC. Residues: CASSSGTSGYQETQYF.

The rearrangement uses TRBV6-5 and TRBJ1-1; possibly TRBD1 for D (5 bases). The V gene lost 0 bases and the J gene lost 5 bases, with 13 bases spanning the gap. CDR3 size: 15 residues. The V gene's germline CDR1 is MNHEY and CDR2 SVGAGI. As DNA, the CDR3 is TGTGCCAGCAGTTACTCTGCATACGGGGGGACTGAAGCTTTCTTT. This translates into CASSYSAYGGTEAFF.

This clone was seen more than once but under ten times. V gene TRBV5-1 combines with J gene TRBJ2-3, with 9 bases lining up with TRBD2. V trimming: 4 bases; J trimming: 11 bases; junction bases outside the gene matches: 14. Germline loops: CDR1 SGHRS, CDR2 YFSETQ. The CDR3 totals 15 residues. CDR3 amino acids: CASSLLAGGLSEQYF. CDR3 nucleotide sequence: TGCGCCAGCAGCCTCTTGGCGGGGGGGCTCTCGGAGCAGTATTTT.

This chain uses TRBV12-5 with TRBJ2-1; possible D gene TRBD2, 6 bases. The length of the CDR3 is 14 residues. V gave up 1 base and J gave up 9 bases, with 13 bases separating them. Per the germline V gene, CDR1 is LGHNT and CDR2 is FRNRAP. The CDR3 coding sequence is TGTGCTAGTGGTTTGGGTTCGCGGGGAGGTGAGCAGTTCTTC. Protein: CASGLGSRGGEQFF. Using reference TRBV12-5 and TRBJ2-1 for the parts outside the CDR3, the full variable domain is DARVTQTPRHKVTEMGQEVTMRCQPILGHNTVFWYRQTMMQGLELLAYFRNRAPLDDSGMPKDRFSAEMPDATLATLKIQPSEPRDSAVYFCASGLGSRGGEQFFGPGTRLTVL.

The chain uses TRBV19 and TRBJ1-4; TRBD1 might be the D (6 bases). The germline gives CDR1 LNHDA, CDR2 SQIVND (reference sequence). The CDR3 contains 14 residues. V was clipped by 4 bases and J by 0 bases, with 6 bases between them. CDR3 amino acids: CASSNRATNEKLFF. The CDR3 DNA follows: TGTGCCAGTAGTAACAGGGCAACTAATGAAAAACTGTTTTTT.

This chain uses TRBV27 with TRBJ2-6, with D maybe TRBD2 (7 bases). Trimming stripped 8 bases from V and 0 bases from J, with 20 bases between. Germline-derived CDR1 and CDR2 are MNHEY and SMNVEV (reference sequence). This CDR3 has 18 residues. The CDR3 loop reads CASWDPRGALSGANVLTF. The CDR3 coding sequence is TGTGCCAGCTGGGACCCTCGGGGGGCGCTCTCTGGGGCCAACGTCCTGACTTTC.

The chain employs TRBV10-1 and TRBJ2-3; 11 bases are a match to TRBD2. The CDR3 extends over 16 amino acids. From germline, CDR1 is WNHNN and CDR2 SYGVQD (reference sequence). The J segment lost 1 base and the V segment lost 6 bases, leaving 6 bases of the junction unmatched. CDR3 sequence: CASSRGTSGRTDTQYF. The DNA of the CDR3 is TGCGCCAGCAGCAGAGGGACTAGCGGACGCACAGATACGCAGTATTTT.

The chain joins TRBV19 to TRBJ1-1, with D hard to call. The germline V gene has CDR1 LNHDA and CDR2 SQIVND (reference sequence). The CDR3 has 13 residues. The ends were cut back, 0 bases at V and 5 bases at J, with 7 bases in the middle. CDR3: CASSIDRGTEAFF. As DNA, the CDR3 is TGTGCCAGTAGTATAGACAGAGGGACTGAAGCTTTCTTT.

The CDR3 reads CASSLLGQGPYGYTF. The CDR3 DNA reads TGTGCCAGCAGCTTGCTTGGACAGGGCCCCTATGGCTACACCTTC. J is TRBJ1-2 and V is TRBV5-8, with 8 bases matching TRBD1. Germline CDR1 reads SGHTS; CDR2 reads YDEGEE. The V and J ends lost 1 base and 4 bases, in that order; junction bases with no gene match: 6. CDR3 length equals 15 residues.

This clone appeared a single time. J is TRBJ2-7 and V is TRBV5-1; tentatively, D is TRBD1 or TRBD2 (5 bases each). The CDR3 runs 14 residues. CDR1 is SGHRS, CDR2 YFSETQ, per germline. V lost 7 bases and J lost 0, with 14 bases in between. The CDR3 sequence: CASQGTPSSYEQYF. The CDR3 bases are TGCGCCAGCCAAGGGACCCCAAGCTCCTACGAGCAGTACTTC. Full variable domain (outside the CDR3, taken from reference TRBV5-1 and TRBJ2-7): KAGVTQTPRYLIKTRGQQVTLSCSPISGHRSVSWYQQTPGQGLQFLFEYFSETQRNKGNFPGRFSGRQFSNSRSEMNVSTLELGDSALYLCASQGTPSSYEQYFGPGTRLTVT.

The chain carries TRBV27 and TRBJ1-3; 7 bases map to TRBD1. The CDR3 runs to 16 residues. J gave up 0 bases and V 4 bases, and 6 bases lay outside the gene matches. The V gene's germline CDR1 is MNHEY and CDR2 SMNVEV (reference sequence). This chain's CDR3 is CASSSGQRFSGNTIYF. CDR3 DNA sequence: TGTGCCAGCAGTTCGGGACAGCGTTTCTCTGGAAACACCATATATTTT.

This clone has just one count. The V gene is TRBV29-1, the J gene TRBJ1-2; D remains ambiguous. CDR3 length: 12 amino acids. Germline CDR1 SQVTM, CDR2 ANQGSEA. V was cut by 5 bases and J by 9 bases, with 16 bases left in between. As DNA, the CDR3 is TGCAGCGTTTCATATACCCTGGGAAGCTACACCTTC. Residues: CSVSYTLGSYTF. The whole variable domain, remainder taken from reference TRBV29-1 and TRBJ1-2, is SAVISQKPSRDICQRGTSLTIQCQVDSQVTMMFWYRQQPGQSLTLIATANQGSEATYESGFVIDKFPISRPNLTFSTLTVSNMSPEDSSIYLCSVSYTLGSYTFGSGTRLTVV.

This chain connects TRBV3-1 (or the pseudogene TRBV3-2) to TRBJ1-2, with D possibly being TRBD1 (6 bases). The V and J ends lost 1 base and 4 bases respectively, with 10 bases between them. The CDR3 has 14 amino acids. The germline gives CDR1 LGHDT, CDR2 YNNKEL (reference sequence). CDR3 amino acids: CASSQGSRGYGYTF. CDR3 nucleotide sequence: TGTGCCAGCAGCCAAGGTTCCAGGGGCTATGGCTACACCTTC.

This chain connects TRBV11-2 to TRBJ2-2; D is undetermined. Trimming removed 6 bases at V and 0 bases at J, with 11 bases between. The CDR3 extends over 15 amino acids. Germline CDR1 is SGHAT and CDR2 is FQNNGV. CDR3 region: CASRRGRANTGELFF. Written as DNA, the CDR3 is TGTGCCAGCAGGCGAGGAAGGGCGAACACCGGGGAGCTGTTTTTT.

The chain uses TRBV5-1 and TRBJ2-7; the D is unclear. CDR1 is SGHRS and CDR2 is YFSETQ in the germline V gene. The V end lost 4 bases, the J end lost 3 bases, and 5 bases lay between the germline ends. The CDR3 contains 11 residues. CDR3: CASSEDYEQYF. The CDR3 DNA reads TGCGCCAGCAGCGAGGACTACGAGCAGTACTTC. Full variable domain (remainder filled in from reference TRBV5-1 and TRBJ2-7): KAGVTQTPRYLIKTRGQQVTLSCSPISGHRSVSWYQQTPGQGLQFLFEYFSETQRNKGNFPGRFSGRQFSNSRSEMNVSTLELGDSALYLCASSEDYEQYFGPGTRLTVT.

The chain combines TRBV12-3 or TRBV12-4 with TRBJ1-1; D remains unclear. The ends were cut back, 5 bases at V and 3 bases at J, with 10 bases in the middle. This CDR3 is 13 amino acids long. The CDR3 loop is CASSRARDTEAFF. The CDR3 DNA reads TGTGCCAGCAGTCGGGCTAGGGACACTGAAGCTTTCTTT.

V is TRBV12-3 or TRBV12-4 and J is TRBJ1-1; D gene unclear. The CDR3 is 11 amino acids. V shed 6 bases and J shed 10 bases, with 12 bases lying between them. CDR3 in amino acids: CASSRLQVAFF. The CDR3 DNA is TGTGCCAGCAGCCGATTGCAGGTAGCTTTCTTT.